These 31 T cell receptor beta chains share one sample of origin, sequenced in a study of shared clonotypes between healthy human individuals (dated by TCRdb to 2018 to 2020). Preparation of the library involved the immunoSEQ multiplex PCR assay. The clones in this table, taken by TCRdb from immuneACCESS, are in-frame only. Not every clone is retained; where verified, under half of the shortfall comes from an unresolved V gene, and the cause of the rest is unknown. The sample data list around 2.3 million clones, and 90% to 97% of these were observed just once. The leading ten clones occupy around 0.13% of the sample. The sample taken for sequencing was naive CD4+ T cells sorted from blood. Explained via the paper, the cell subset or site label denotes: CD45RA+ positively selected. The origin of the receptors is a man aged 18-30 years in good health.

The rearrangement uses TRBV5-4 and TRBJ2-5; 7 bases line up with TRBD1. Trimming removed 4 bases from V and 2 bases from J; junction bases left unmatched: 8. This CDR3 is built from 15 residues. Germline V gene data show CDR1 as SGHNT and CDR2 as YYREEE (reference sequence). The CDR3 DNA sequence: TGTGCCAGCAGCCCCTGGGACAGACGACAAGAGACCCAGTACTTC. Its protein is CASSPWDRRQETQYF.

This chain uses TRBV30 with TRBJ1-1; TRBD1 aligns across 9 bases. There are 13 residues in the CDR3. Germline-derived CDR1 and CDR2 are GTSNPN and SVGIG (reference sequence). V gave up 3 bases and J gave up 6 bases; unmatched junction bases: 5. CDR3 loop: CAWRQQGAAEAFF. The CDR3, as DNA: TGTGCCTGGAGGCAACAGGGGGCGGCTGAAGCTTTCTTT.

The chain combines TRBV19 with TRBJ1-5; D ambiguous. This CDR3 contains 14 residues. The germline CDR1 and CDR2 sequences are LNHDA and SQIVND (reference sequence). V was trimmed by 6 bases and J by 7 bases, leaving 16 bases between them. This chain's CDR3 is CASSGLEFKQPQHF. The CDR3 region has the DNA TGTGCCAGTAGCGGCCTGGAGTTTAAGCAGCCCCAGCATTTT. The variable domain in full, with the rest retrieved from reference TRBV19 and TRBJ1-5, is DGGITQSPKYLFRKEGQNVTLSCEQNLNHDAMYWYRQDPGQGLRLIYYSQIVNDFQKGDIAEGYSVSREKKESFPLTVTSAQKNPTAFYLCASSGLEFKQPQHFGDGTRLSIL.

The gene calls are TRBV5-1 and TRBJ1-1; the D gene is possibly TRBD1 (6 bases). The V and J ends lost 6 bases and 1 base respectively, with 16 bases between them. CDR1 is SGHRS and CDR2 is YFSETQ in the germline V gene. This CDR3 spans 15 amino acids. The CDR3 nucleotides are TGCGCCAGCACCCCATGGCCGGGGGCGAACACTGAAGCTTTCTTT. Encoded protein: CASTPWPGANTEAFF.

CDR3 sequence: CASSPRGQIQETQYF. In DNA form, the CDR3 reads TGTGCCAGCAGCCCCCGGGGACAGATACAAGAGACCCAGTACTTC. V gene TRBV14 combines with J gene TRBJ2-5; 7 nucleotides agree with TRBD1. The CDR3 runs to 15 residues. Losses at the gene ends were 4 bases for V and 2 bases for J; bases not matched to a gene: 7. Germline CDR1 is SGHDN and CDR2 is FVKESK.

V gene TRBV27 combines with J gene TRBJ2-5; 12 positions match TRBD1. Germline CDR1 is MNHEY and CDR2 is SMNVEV (reference sequence). The junction had 7 bases not matched to a gene; V was cut back by 5 bases and J by 9 bases. The CDR3 is made up of 14 amino acids. In DNA, the CDR3 is TGTGCCAGCAGTCCCGGGACAGGGGGCGGGTCCCAGTACTTC. Protein sequence: CASSPGTGGGSQYF.

V and J are TRBV7-9 and TRBJ2-1, with a weak D call TRBD2 (6 bases). Germline CDR1 SEHNR, CDR2 FQNEAQ (reference sequence). CDR3 length: 16 residues. Trimming shortened V by 0 bases and J by 1 base, and 10 bases separated the two germline ends. As DNA, the CDR3 is TGTGCCAGCAGCTTAGCGGGCGGGACTTCCTACAATGAGCAGTTCTTC. Its translation: CASSLAGGTSYNEQFF.

The V and J genes are TRBV6-1 and TRBJ1-2; D possibly corresponds to TRBD1 (5 bases). Germline V gene data show CDR1 as MNHNS and CDR2 as SASEGT. The CDR3 sequence is 14 residues long. Trimming took off 5 bases at V and 8 bases at J, with 18 bases between the two ends. The CDR3 region has the DNA TGTGCCAGCAGTACCGGGACTGATAGTAGAGGCTACACCTTC. It is translated as CASSTGTDSRGYTF.

The gene calls are TRBV28 and TRBJ1-1; 7 nucleotides align to TRBD1. CDR1 and CDR2 (germline): MDHEN, SYDVKM. The junction had 7 bases not matched to a gene; V was cut back by 3 bases and J by 6 bases. The CDR3 extends over 14 amino acids. CDR3 coding DNA: TGTGCCAGCAGTTTCCCCCAGGGGGTACCTGAAGCTTTCTTT. Translating gives CASSFPQGVPEAFF.

The chain combines TRBV7-8 with TRBJ2-7, with D possibly TRBD2 on 5 matching bases. CDR1 and CDR2 from the germline V gene are SGHVS and FQNEAQ. This CDR3 has 14 amino acids. Trimming removed 1 base from V and 2 bases from J, with 9 bases in between. CDR3 loop: CASSLEAGTYEQYF. The CDR3 DNA is TGTGCCAGCAGCTTAGAGGCGGGCACCTACGAGCAGTACTTC.

V and J are TRBV10-3 and TRBJ2-7; 9 bases are shared with TRBD2. V lost 4 bases, J lost 5 bases, and 3 bases stayed unmatched. The CDR3 has 13 amino acids. From germline, CDR1 is ENHRY and CDR2 SYGVKD. The CDR3 DNA follows: TGTGCCATCAGTGGTAGCGGGAGTGACGAGCAGTACTTC. The encoded protein is CAISGSGSDEQYF.

This clone was detected only once. The chain employs TRBV29-1 and TRBJ2-7, with TRBD1 matching 7 bases. The V segment lost 6 bases and the J segment 0 bases; nucleotides outside the gene matches: 11. Germline CDR1 SQVTM, CDR2 ANQGSEA. The CDR3 runs 15 residues. The CDR3 is CSVSAQGKSSYEQYF. DNA of the CDR3: TGCAGCGTGAGCGCACAGGGGAAGAGCTCCTACGAGCAGTACTTC.

The chain is built from TRBV30 and TRBJ2-2; D might be TRBD2 (5 bases). The CDR3 loop spans 12 amino acids. Germline CDR1 is GTSNPN and CDR2 is SVGIG (reference sequence). V lost 5 bases and J 5 bases, leaving 9 bases between the germline ends. The CDR3 DNA is TGTGCCTGGGGACTGGGGACCGGGGAGCTGTTTTTT. As protein: CAWGLGTGELFF. Complete variable domain (other parts from reference TRBV30 and TRBJ2-2): SQTIHQWPATLVQPVGSPLSLECTVEGTSNPNLYWYRQAAGRGLQLLFYSVGIGQISSEVPQNLSASRPQDRQFILSSKKLLLSDSGFYLCAWGLGTGELFFGEGSRLTVL.

V and J are TRBV10-1 and TRBJ2-7, with a tentative D call TRBD1 (6 bases). The CDR3 has 14 residues. Germline V gene lookup returns CDR1 WNHNN and CDR2 SYGVQD (reference sequence). V was clipped by 5 bases and J by 6 bases, with 17 bases between them. CDR3 sequence (DNA): TGCGCCAGCAGTTTTGACAGGACCTTGGGCGAGCAGTACTTC. Translating gives CASSFDRTLGEQYF.

The chain combines TRBV5-1 with TRBJ2-4; 11 bases align to TRBD2. This CDR3 contains 19 residues. The germline V gene encodes CDR1 SGHRS and CDR2 YFSETQ. The ends lost 0 bases at V and 0 bases at J; junction bases unmatched: 8. CDR3 DNA: TGCGCCAGCAGCTTGGAATTAGCGGGAGGGCCTGAAGCCAAAAACATTCAGTACTTC. Its translation: CASSLELAGGPEAKNIQYF.

In this sample, this clone turned up a few times. Other DNA sequences from this sample encode an identical CDR3 as well. CDR3 DNA: TGTGCCAGCTCACCACAGGGGAGCTCCTACGAGCAGTACTTC. This gives the protein CASSPQGSSYEQYF. This chain uses TRBV18 with TRBJ2-7, with D perhaps given as TRBD1 or TRBD2 (5 bases each). Germline V gene data show CDR1 as KGHSH and CDR2 as LQKENI. The CDR3 runs 14 residues. V was cut by 1 base and J by 0 bases, with 7 bases left in between.

This clone was detected a few times. Different DNA sequences within this sample yield the same CDR3. The V call is TRBV30, the J call TRBJ1-1; maybe TRBD1 (5 bases). V was shortened by 0 bases and J by 1 base, with 6 bases between the two germline ends. This CDR3 spans 13 amino acids. Germline lookup yields CDR1 GTSNPN and CDR2 SVGIG (reference sequence). The CDR3 DNA is TGTGCCTGGAGTGTGGGACCGAACACTGAAGCTTTCTTT. The encoded protein is CAWSVGPNTEAFF.

The gene calls are TRBV18 and TRBJ2-2; D not resolved. The CDR3 extends over 14 amino acids. Trimming cost V 2 bases and J 6 bases, with 10 bases left between them. In germline, CDR1 is KGHSH, CDR2 LQKENI. Here the CDR3 DNA reads TGTGCCAGCTCACCAGCCGGGTGGGCCGGGGAGCTGTTTTTT. It translates to CASSPAGWAGELFF.

The DNA for the CDR3 is TGTGCCAGCAGCTTCACCCAGAACTCCTACGAGCAGTACTTC. Translating gives CASSFTQNSYEQYF. The chain links TRBV7-2 to TRBJ2-7; D not resolved. The germline V gene has CDR1 SGHTA and CDR2 FQGNSA. The CDR3 runs to 14 residues. V gave up 3 bases and J gave up 0 bases, with 9 bases separating them.

This clone has ten or more counts. V gene TRBV28 combines with J gene TRBJ1-1; D gene unclear. The CDR3 spans 14 residues. The V end was cut by 6 bases, the J end by 3 bases, with 14 bases between. Germline V lookup: CDR1 MDHEN, CDR2 SYDVKM. The CDR3 nucleotides are TGTGCCAGCAGGCCACCAGGATGGGACACTGAAGCTTTCTTT. Its translation: CASRPPGWDTEAFF.

This sequence joins TRBV10-3 and TRBJ2-1; TRBD2 agrees at 15 bases. Germline V gene data show CDR1 as ENHRY and CDR2 as SYGVKD. V shed 6 bases and J 3 bases; nucleotides not matched to a gene: 3. The CDR3 has 16 amino acids. The chain's CDR3 is CAISGLAGGVYNEQFF. CDR3 sequence (DNA): TGTGCCATCAGCGGACTAGCGGGGGGGGTCTACAATGAGCAGTTCTTC.

V gene TRBV9 combines with J gene TRBJ2-7; D gene uncertain. This CDR3 is built from 14 residues. Germline CDR1 and CDR2: SGDLS and YYNGEE. The germline V and J ends were trimmed by 0 bases and 6 bases, with 13 bases remaining between them. The CDR3 nucleotides read TGTGCCAGCAGCGTAGTTTCGACCCACGGCGAGCAGTACTTC. Protein sequence: CASSVVSTHGEQYF. The variable domain in full, with the rest retrieved from reference TRBV9 and TRBJ2-7, is DSGVTQTPKHLITATGQRVTLRCSPRSGDLSVYWYQQSLDQGLQFLIQYYNGEERAKGNILERFSAQQFPDLHSELNLSSLELGDSALYFCASSVVSTHGEQYFGPGTRLTVT.

The chain is built from TRBV6-1 and TRBJ1-5, with TRBD1 matching 7 bases. The CDR3 extends over 13 amino acids. Looked up from germline, CDR1 is MNHNS and CDR2 is SASEGT. V lost 5 bases to trimming and J lost 4 bases; unmatched junction nucleotides: 2. CDR3: CASSTDRNQPQHF. CDR3 coding DNA: TGTGCCAGCAGTACGGACAGGAATCAGCCCCAGCATTTT.

V usage is TRBV7-9 and J usage is TRBJ2-7; 7 bases match TRBD1. Germline values: CDR1 SEHNR, CDR2 FQNEAQ (reference sequence). The CDR3 covers 15 residues. V shed 5 bases and J 0 bases; nucleotides not matched to a gene: 7. The CDR3 nucleotides are TGTGCCAGCAGCCTATGGGACAGCGTCTCCTACGAGCAGTACTTC. Its translation is CASSLWDSVSYEQYF.

The V gene is TRBV2, the J gene TRBJ1-5; D is perhaps TRBD1 (5 bases). V was clipped by 7 bases and J by 1 base, with 11 bases between them. Germline CDR1 is SNHLY and CDR2 is FYNNEI. The CDR3 is 14 residues long. In DNA form, the CDR3 reads TGTGCCAGCACCCCGGGACTGAGCAATCAGCCCCAGCATTTT. It is translated as CASTPGLSNQPQHF.

The chain recombines TRBV4-1 with TRBJ2-7; 12 bases map to TRBD2. The CDR3 extends over 15 amino acids. V lost 4 bases, J lost 6 bases, and 7 bases stayed unmatched. The germline gives CDR1 MGHRA, CDR2 YSYEKL. CDR3 sequence reads: CASSRDVTSGSEQYF. The CDR3, as DNA: TGCGCCAGCAGCCGAGATGTGACTAGCGGGAGCGAGCAGTACTTC.

The rearrangement joins TRBV10-2 to TRBJ2-7, with 9 bases fitting TRBD1. The CDR3 has 15 amino acids. After removal of 6 bases from V and 5 bases from J, the junction contained 11 bases not matched to a gene. Germline V gene data show CDR1 as WSHSY and CDR2 as SAAADI. In nucleotides, the CDR3 is TGCGCCAGCAGCGCGGGACAGGGAAATAGGAACGAGCAGTACTTC. Its protein product is CASSAGQGNRNEQYF.

The chain links TRBV19 to TRBJ1-6; D uncertain. The CDR3 loop spans 15 amino acids. Germline CDR1 is LNHDA and CDR2 is SQIVND (reference sequence). The V gene lost 1 base and the J gene lost 8 bases, with 12 bases spanning the gap. CDR3 region: CASSIGAQLHSPLHF. The DNA for the CDR3 is TGTGCCAGTAGTATAGGGGCCCAGCTACATTCACCCCTCCACTTT.

The rearrangement joins TRBV10-2 to TRBJ2-3; TRBD2 might be the D (5 bases). V lost 6 bases, J lost 6 bases, and 13 bases lay in between. Germline V gene lookup returns CDR1 WSHSY and CDR2 SAAADI. This CDR3 is 13 amino acids long. As DNA, the CDR3 is TGCGCCAGCAGGGGGTACGGCGGGGATACGCAGTATTTT. Residues: CASRGYGGDTQYF.

V and J are TRBV5-1 and TRBJ1-4, with TRBD1 matching over 7 bases. Germline V gives CDR1 SGHRS, CDR2 YFSETQ. V dropped 3 bases and J dropped 8; count of bases not matched to a gene: 7. CDR3 length equals 14 residues. CDR3 nucleotide sequence: TGCGCCAGCAGCTCGACAGGGTATGGGGAAAAACTGTTTTTT. Protein: CASSSTGYGEKLFF. Drawing the rest from reference TRBV5-1 and TRBJ1-4, the complete variable domain is KAGVTQTPRYLIKTRGQQVTLSCSPISGHRSVSWYQQTPGQGLQFLFEYFSETQRNKGNFPGRFSGRQFSNSRSEMNVSTLELGDSALYLCASSSTGYGEKLFFGSGTQLSVL.

The rearrangement links TRBV30 to TRBJ1-2; unclear D gene. The CDR3 covers 13 residues. V dropped 2 bases and J dropped 6 bases, with 13 bases sitting between them. Per the germline V gene, CDR1 is GTSNPN and CDR2 is SVGIG (reference sequence). CDR3: CAWSLPGRDGYTF. The CDR3 bases are TGTGCCTGGAGTCTGCCCGGAAGGGATGGCTACACCTTC.